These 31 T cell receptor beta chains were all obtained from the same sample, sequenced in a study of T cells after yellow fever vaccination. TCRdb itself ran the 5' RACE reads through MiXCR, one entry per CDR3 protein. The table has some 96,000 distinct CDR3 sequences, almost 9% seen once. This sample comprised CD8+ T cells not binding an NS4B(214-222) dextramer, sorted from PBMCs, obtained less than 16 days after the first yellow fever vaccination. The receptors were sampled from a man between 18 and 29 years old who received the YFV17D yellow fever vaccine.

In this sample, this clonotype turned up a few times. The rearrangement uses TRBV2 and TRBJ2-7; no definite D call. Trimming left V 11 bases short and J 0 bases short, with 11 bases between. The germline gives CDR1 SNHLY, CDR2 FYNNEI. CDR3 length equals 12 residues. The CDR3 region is CAGVRSSYEQYF. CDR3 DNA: TGTGCCGGAGTGAGGAGCTCCTACGAGCAGTACTTC.

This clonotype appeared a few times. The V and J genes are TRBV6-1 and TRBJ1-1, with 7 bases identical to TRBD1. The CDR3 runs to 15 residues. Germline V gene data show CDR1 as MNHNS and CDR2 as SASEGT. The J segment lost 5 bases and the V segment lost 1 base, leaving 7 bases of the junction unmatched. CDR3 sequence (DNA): TGTGCCAGCAGTGAAGGCCCAGGGGGAGGAACTGAAGCTTTCTTT. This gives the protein CASSEGPGGGTEAFF.

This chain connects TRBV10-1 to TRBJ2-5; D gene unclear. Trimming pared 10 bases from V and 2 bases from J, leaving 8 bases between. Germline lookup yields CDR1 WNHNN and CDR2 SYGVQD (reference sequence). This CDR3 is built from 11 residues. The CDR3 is CATRRQETQYF. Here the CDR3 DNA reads TGCGCCACCCGACGGCAAGAGACCCAGTACTTC.

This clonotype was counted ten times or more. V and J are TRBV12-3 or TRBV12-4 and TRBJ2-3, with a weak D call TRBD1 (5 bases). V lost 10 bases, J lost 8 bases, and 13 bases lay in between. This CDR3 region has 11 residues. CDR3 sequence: CAIAEGVTQYF. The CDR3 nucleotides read TGTGCCATCGCGGAAGGGGTTACGCAGTATTTT.

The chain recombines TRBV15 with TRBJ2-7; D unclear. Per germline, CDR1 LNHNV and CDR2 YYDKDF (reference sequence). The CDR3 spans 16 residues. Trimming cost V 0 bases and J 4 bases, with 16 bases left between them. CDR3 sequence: CATSRDGWAQAYEQYF. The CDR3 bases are TGTGCCACCAGCAGAGATGGCTGGGCGCAAGCTTACGAGCAGTACTTC.

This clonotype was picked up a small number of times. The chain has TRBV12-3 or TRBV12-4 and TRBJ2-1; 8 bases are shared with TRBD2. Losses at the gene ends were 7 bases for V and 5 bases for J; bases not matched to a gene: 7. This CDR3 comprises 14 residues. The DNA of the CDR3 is TGTGCCAGCACCCTCGGGGGGGGCGACAATGAGCAGTTCTTC. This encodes CASTLGGGDNEQFF.

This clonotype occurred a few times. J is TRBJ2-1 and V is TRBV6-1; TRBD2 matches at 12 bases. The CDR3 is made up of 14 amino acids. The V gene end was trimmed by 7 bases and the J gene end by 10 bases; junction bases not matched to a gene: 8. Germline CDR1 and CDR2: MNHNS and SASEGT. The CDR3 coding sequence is TGTGCCAGCAATCCGGGACTAGCGGGTCGAGAGCAGTTCTTC. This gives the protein CASNPGLAGREQFF.

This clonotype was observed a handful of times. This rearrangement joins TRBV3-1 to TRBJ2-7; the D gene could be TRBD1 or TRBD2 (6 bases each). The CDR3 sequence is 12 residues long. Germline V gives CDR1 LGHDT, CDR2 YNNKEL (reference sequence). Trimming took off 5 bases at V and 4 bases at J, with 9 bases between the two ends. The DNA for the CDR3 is TGTGCCAGCAGCGAAGGGGGGTACGAGCAGTACTTC. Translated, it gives CASSEGGYEQYF.

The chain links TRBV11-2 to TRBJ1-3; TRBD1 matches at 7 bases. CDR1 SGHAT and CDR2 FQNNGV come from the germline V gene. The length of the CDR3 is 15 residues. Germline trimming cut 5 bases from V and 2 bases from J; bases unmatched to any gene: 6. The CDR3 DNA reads TGTGCCAGCAGCGCGGACAGGACGGCTGGAAACACCATATATTTT. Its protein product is CASSADRTAGNTIYF.

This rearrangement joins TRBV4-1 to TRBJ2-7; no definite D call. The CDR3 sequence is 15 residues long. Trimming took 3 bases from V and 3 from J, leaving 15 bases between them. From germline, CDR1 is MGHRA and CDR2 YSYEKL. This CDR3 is CASSHVGDSNYEQYF. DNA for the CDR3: TGCGCCAGCAGCCACGTTGGGGATAGTAACTACGAGCAGTACTTC.

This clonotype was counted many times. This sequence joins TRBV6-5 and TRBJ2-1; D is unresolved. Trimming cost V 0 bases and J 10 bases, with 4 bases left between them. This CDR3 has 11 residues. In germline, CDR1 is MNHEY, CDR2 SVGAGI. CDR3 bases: TGTGCCAGCAGTTACTCTCGGGAGCAGTTCTTC. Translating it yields CASSYSREQFF.

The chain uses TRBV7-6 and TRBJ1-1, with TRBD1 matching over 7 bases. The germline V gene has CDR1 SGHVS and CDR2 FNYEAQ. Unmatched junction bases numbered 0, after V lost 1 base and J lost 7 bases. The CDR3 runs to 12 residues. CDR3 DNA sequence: TGTGCCAGCAGCTTAGGACAGGGTGAAGCTTTCTTT. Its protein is CASSLGQGEAFF.

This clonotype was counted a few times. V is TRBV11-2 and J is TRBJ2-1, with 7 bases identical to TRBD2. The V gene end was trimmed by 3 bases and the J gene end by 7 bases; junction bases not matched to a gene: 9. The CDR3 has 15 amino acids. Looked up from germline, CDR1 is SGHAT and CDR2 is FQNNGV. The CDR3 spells CASSFPLAAVNEQFF. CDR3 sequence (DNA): TGTGCCAGCAGCTTTCCTCTAGCGGCAGTTAATGAGCAGTTCTTC.

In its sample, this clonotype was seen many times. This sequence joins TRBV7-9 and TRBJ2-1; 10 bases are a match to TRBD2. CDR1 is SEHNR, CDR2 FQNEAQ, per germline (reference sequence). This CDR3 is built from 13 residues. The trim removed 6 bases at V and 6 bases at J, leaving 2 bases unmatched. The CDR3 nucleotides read TGTGCCAGCAGGTGGACTAGCGGCAATGAGCAGTTCTTC. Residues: CASRWTSGNEQFF.

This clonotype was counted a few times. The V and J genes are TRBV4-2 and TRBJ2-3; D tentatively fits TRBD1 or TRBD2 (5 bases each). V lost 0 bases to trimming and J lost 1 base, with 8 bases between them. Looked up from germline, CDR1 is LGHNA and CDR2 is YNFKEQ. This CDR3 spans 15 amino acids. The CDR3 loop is CASSQDPGRTDTQYF. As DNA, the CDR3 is TGTGCCAGCAGCCAAGATCCGGGGCGCACAGATACGCAGTATTTT.

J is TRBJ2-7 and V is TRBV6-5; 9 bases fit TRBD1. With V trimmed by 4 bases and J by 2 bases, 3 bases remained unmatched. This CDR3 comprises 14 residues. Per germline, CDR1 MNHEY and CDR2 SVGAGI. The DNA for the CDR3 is TGTGCCAGCAGTTCCGGACAGGGGACCTACGAGCAGTACTTC. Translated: CASSSGQGTYEQYF.

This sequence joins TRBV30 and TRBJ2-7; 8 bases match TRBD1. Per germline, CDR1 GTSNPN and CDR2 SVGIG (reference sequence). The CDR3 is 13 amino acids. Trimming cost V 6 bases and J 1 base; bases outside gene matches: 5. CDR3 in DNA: TGTGCCTGCCAGGGGGCCCCGTCCTACGAGCAGTACTTC. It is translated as CACQGAPSYEQYF.

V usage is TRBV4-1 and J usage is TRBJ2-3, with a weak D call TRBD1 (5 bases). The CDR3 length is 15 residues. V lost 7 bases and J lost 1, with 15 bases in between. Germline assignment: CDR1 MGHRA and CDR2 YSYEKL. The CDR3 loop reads CASTPTEFRTDTQYF. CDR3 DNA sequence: TGCGCCAGCACCCCGACAGAGTTTCGCACAGATACGCAGTATTTT.

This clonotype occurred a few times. As DNA, the CDR3 is TGTGCCAGCAGCGGACAGGGGCTCAATCAGCCCCAGCATTTT. It is translated as CASSGQGLNQPQHF. The chain combines TRBV28 with TRBJ1-5, with 9 bases aligning to TRBD1. CDR3 length: 14 amino acids. Losses at the gene ends were 6 bases for V and 3 bases for J; bases not matched to a gene: 3. The germline V gene has CDR1 MDHEN and CDR2 SYDVKM.

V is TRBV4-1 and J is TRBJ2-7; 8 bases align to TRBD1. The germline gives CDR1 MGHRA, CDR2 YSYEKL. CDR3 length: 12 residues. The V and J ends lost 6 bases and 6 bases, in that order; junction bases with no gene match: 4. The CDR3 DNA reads TGCGCCAGCAGTCCCACAGGGGGCGAGCAGTACGTC. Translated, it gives CASSPTGGEQYV.

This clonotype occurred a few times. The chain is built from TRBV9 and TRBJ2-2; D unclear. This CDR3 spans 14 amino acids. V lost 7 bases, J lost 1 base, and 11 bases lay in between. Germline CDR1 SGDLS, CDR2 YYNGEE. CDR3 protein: CASGPLLNTGELFF. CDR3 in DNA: TGTGCCAGCGGCCCCCTCCTGAACACCGGGGAGCTGTTTTTT.

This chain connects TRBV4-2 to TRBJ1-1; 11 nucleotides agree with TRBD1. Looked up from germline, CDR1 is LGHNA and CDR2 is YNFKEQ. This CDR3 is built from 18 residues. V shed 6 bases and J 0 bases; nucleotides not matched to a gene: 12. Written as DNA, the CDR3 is TGTGCCAGCAGGCAAAGCGTGCGGACAGGGGGCATGAACACTGAAGCTTTCTTT. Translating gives CASRQSVRTGGMNTEAFF.

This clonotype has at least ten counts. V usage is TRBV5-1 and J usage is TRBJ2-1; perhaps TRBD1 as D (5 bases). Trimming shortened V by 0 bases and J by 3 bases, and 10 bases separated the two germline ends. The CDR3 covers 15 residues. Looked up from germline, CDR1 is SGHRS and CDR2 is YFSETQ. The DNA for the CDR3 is TGCGCCAGCAGCTTGGCCAGGGATCTCTACAATGAGCAGTTCTTC. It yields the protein CASSLARDLYNEQFF. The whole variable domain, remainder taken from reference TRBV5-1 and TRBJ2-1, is KAGVTQTPRYLIKTRGQQVTLSCSPISGHRSVSWYQQTPGQGLQFLFEYFSETQRNKGNFPGRFSGRQFSNSRSEMNVSTLELGDSALYLCASSLARDLYNEQFFGPGTRLTVL.

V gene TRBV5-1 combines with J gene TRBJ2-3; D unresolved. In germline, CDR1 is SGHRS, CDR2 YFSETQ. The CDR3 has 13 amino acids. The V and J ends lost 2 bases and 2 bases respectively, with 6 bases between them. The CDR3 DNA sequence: TGCGCCAGCAGCTTTACAGCCACAGATACGCAGTATTTT. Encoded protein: CASSFTATDTQYF.

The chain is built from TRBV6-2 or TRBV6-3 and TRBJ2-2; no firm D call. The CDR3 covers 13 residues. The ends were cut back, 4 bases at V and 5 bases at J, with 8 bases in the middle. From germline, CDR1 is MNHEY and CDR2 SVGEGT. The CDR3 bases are TGTGCCAGCAGTTCTGGGTATACCGGGGAGCTGTTTTTT. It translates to CASSSGYTGELFF.

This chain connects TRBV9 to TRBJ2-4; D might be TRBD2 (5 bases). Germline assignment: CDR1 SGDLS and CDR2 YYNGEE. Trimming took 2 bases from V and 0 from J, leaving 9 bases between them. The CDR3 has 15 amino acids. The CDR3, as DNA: TGTGCCAGCAGCGTGGCGGGCTTAGCCAAAAACATTCAGTACTTC. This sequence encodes CASSVAGLAKNIQYF. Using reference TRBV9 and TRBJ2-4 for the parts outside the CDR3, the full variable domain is DSGVTQTPKHLITATGQRVTLRCSPRSGDLSVYWYQQSLDQGLQFLIQYYNGEERAKGNILERFSAQQFPDLHSELNLSSLELGDSALYFCASSVAGLAKNIQYFGAGTRLSVL.

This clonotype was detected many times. The CDR3 nucleotides read TGCGCCAGCAGAGTGGGATCCACAGATACGCAGTATTTT. Residues: CASRVGSTDTQYF. The rearrangement joins TRBV5-1 to TRBJ2-3; unclear D gene. CDR1 SGHRS and CDR2 YFSETQ come from the germline V gene. CDR3 length: 13 residues. The V gene lost 5 bases and the J gene lost 2 bases, with 9 bases spanning the gap.

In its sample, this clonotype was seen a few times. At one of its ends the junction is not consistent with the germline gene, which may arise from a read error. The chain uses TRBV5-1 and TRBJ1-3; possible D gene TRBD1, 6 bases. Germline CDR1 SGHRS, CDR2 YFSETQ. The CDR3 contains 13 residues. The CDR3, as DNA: TGCGCCAGCAGCTTGGACAGGGCCAGTGGCCCAAGATTT. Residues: CASSLDRASGPRF. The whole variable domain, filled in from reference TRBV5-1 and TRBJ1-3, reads KAGVTQTPRYLIKTRGQQVTLSCSPISGHRSVSWYQQTPGQGLQFLFEYFSETQRNKGNFPGRFSGRQFSNSRSEMNVSTLELGDSALYLCASSLDRASGPRFGEGSWLTVV.

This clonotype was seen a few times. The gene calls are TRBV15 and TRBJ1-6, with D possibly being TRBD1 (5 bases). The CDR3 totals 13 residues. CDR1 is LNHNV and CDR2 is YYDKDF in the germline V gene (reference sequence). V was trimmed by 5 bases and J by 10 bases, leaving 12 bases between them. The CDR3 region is CATSGGYQSPLHF. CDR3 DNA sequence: TGTGCCACCAGCGGGGGGTATCAATCACCCCTCCACTTT.

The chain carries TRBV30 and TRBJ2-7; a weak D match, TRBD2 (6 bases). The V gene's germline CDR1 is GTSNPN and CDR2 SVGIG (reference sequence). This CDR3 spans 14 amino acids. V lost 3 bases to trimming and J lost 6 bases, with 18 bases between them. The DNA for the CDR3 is TGTGCCTGGAGGGGGACTCCCCGAATTTCCGAGCAGTACTTC. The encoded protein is CAWRGTPRISEQYF.

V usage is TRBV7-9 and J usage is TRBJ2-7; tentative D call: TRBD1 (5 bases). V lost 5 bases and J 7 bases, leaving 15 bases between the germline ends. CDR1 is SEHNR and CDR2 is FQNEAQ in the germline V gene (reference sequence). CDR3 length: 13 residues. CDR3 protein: CASSPGPIGEQYF. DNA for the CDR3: TGTGCCAGCAGCCCAGGGCCTATCGGGGAGCAGTACTTC.